What follows are 9 T cell receptor beta chains derived from one specimen sequenced in a study of blood T cells in healthy people across ages. Together with a sample-barcoded 5' primer, a J-beta primer mix was included in a second PCR lasting about 6 to 11 cycles. Each CDR3 protein is one row after TCRdb ran MiXCR on the 5' RACE reads. The table shows some 760,000 distinct CDR3 sequences, with 20% to 25% occurring only once. A further study also used this sample, focusing on T cells of mothers and their children.

Sequencing used blood. Every receptor here comes from a boy aged 5 to 17 in good health.

The J gene is TRBJ2-5, the V gene TRBV5-1; 12 nucleotides line up with TRBD2. Germline assignment: CDR1 SGHRS and CDR2 YFSETQ. This CDR3 is 16 amino acids long. The trim removed 5 bases at V and 1 base at J, leaving 6 bases unmatched. CDR3 amino acids: CASRLAGGRFQETQYF. The CDR3 nucleotides read TGCGCCAGCAGACTAGCGGGGGGCCGGTTCCAAGAGACCCAGTACTTC.

This clonotype was counted only a few times. The V gene is TRBV2, the J gene TRBJ2-1; 7 bases line up with TRBD1. Trimming took 4 bases from V and 4 from J; bases not matched to a gene: 7. The CDR3 runs to 15 residues. Germline V lookup: CDR1 SNHLY, CDR2 FYNNEI. The CDR3 here is CASSGQGVLYNEQFF. The DNA of the CDR3 is TGTGCCAGCAGTGGACAGGGAGTCTTGTACAATGAGCAGTTCTTC.

This clonotype was seen many times. The gene calls are TRBV12-3 or TRBV12-4 and TRBJ2-3, with D perhaps matching TRBD1 or TRBD2 (5 bases each). The CDR3 has 14 amino acids. The germline V and J ends were trimmed by 4 bases and 2 bases, with 10 bases remaining between them. This chain's CDR3 is CASSSGPFTDTQYF. DNA for the CDR3: TGTGCCAGCAGTTCGGGACCGTTCACAGATACGCAGTATTTT.

The gene calls are TRBV27 and TRBJ2-5, with D possibly being TRBD1 (6 bases). The CDR3 has 16 amino acids. V dropped 5 bases and J dropped 4 bases, with 20 bases sitting between them. The V gene's germline CDR1 is MNHEY and CDR2 SMNVEV (reference sequence). The CDR3: CASSPSQGPIGETQYF. The CDR3, as DNA: TGTGCCAGCAGTCCATCTCAGGGGCCCATTGGAGAGACCCAGTACTTC.

V and J are TRBV29-1 and TRBJ1-3; 10 bases agree with TRBD1. The CDR3 is made up of 13 amino acids. V lost 6 bases and J lost 4; bases outside the gene matches: 3. Germline CDR1 is SQVTM and CDR2 is ANQGSEA. The CDR3 here is CSVGQGNGNTIYF. CDR3 nucleotides: TGCAGCGTGGGACAGGGGAACGGAAACACCATATATTTT.

The J gene is TRBJ1-1, the V gene TRBV4-1; possibly TRBD1 for D (5 bases). The V end was cut by 1 base, the J end by 0 bases, with 9 bases between. CDR1 is MGHRA and CDR2 is YSYEKL in the germline V gene. This CDR3 region has 15 residues. The CDR3 here is CASSQAGQLNTEAFF. Here the CDR3 DNA reads TGCGCCAGCAGCCAAGCAGGGCAATTGAACACTGAAGCTTTCTTT.

The table lists this clonotype with a few counts. The chain joins TRBV9 to TRBJ1-2; D unclear. CDR3 length: 12 residues. V shed 4 bases and J shed 12 bases, with 16 bases lying between them. The germline gives CDR1 SGDLS, CDR2 YYNGEE. The CDR3 protein is CASSSGRMANTF. The CDR3 nucleotides read TGTGCCAGCAGCTCAGGAAGGATGGCTAACACCTTC.

The genes are TRBV20-1 and TRBJ1-1; D is unclear. Looked up from germline, CDR1 is DFQATT and CDR2 is SNEGSKA (reference sequence). The CDR3 is 11 amino acids. Trimming shortened V by 5 bases and J by 5 bases, and 9 bases separated the two germline ends. The CDR3 region is CSARRQTEAFF. The CDR3 coding sequence is TGCAGTGCTCGGAGACAAACTGAAGCTTTCTTT.

This clonotype was observed at least ten times. This rearrangement joins TRBV12-3 or TRBV12-4 to TRBJ2-7; D unresolved. CDR3 size: 15 residues. V was clipped by 2 bases and J by 0 bases, with 11 bases between them. The CDR3 here is CASSLLPSNSYEQYF. The CDR3 DNA reads as TGTGCCAGCAGTTTACTCCCATCGAACTCCTACGAGCAGTACTTC.